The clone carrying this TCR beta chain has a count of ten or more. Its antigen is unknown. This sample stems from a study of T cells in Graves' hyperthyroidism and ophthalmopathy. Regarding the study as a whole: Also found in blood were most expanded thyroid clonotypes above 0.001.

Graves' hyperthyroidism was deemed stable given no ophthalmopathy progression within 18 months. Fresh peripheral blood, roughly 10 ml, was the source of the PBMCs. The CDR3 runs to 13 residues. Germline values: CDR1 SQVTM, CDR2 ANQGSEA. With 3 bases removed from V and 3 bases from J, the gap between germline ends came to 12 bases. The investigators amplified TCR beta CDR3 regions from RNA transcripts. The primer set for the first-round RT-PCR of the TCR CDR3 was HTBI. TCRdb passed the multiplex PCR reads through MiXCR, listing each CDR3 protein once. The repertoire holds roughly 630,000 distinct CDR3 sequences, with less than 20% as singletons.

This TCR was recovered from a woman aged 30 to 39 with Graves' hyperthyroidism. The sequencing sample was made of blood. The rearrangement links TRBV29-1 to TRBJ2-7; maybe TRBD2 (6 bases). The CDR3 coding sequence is TGCAGCGTTGAGGCGGGGATCAGCTACGAGCAGTACTTC. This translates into CSVEAGISYEQYF.